This TCR beta chain was identified during a study of T-cell memory formation after mild COVID-19. Findings of the study overall: Clones contracting day 15 to 85 were balanced CD4/CD8; later expanders leaned CD4+. CD4+ contracting clones were found mainly in CM and EM, and CD8+ ones in EMRA. The finding that pre-infection memory included some responding clones suggested that cross-reactive memory joined.

This CDR3 has 15 amino acids. After removal of 4 bases from V and 7 bases from J, the junction contained 11 bases not matched to a gene. Germline-derived CDR1 and CDR2 are SGHDT and YYEEEE. A word on this clonotype: Its specificity is not known.

Constant-segment-primed 5'RACE gave TCR alpha and TCR beta cDNA libraries with sample barcodes and UMIs. MiXCR was run by TCRdb on the 5' RACE reads, yielding one entry per CDR3 protein. In the table there are about 400,000 distinct CDR3 sequences, approximately 15% of which are singletons. The sample taken for sequencing was PBMCs or a T cell subset sorted from them (not recorded which). This TCR came from a man aged 18 to 30 who had mild COVID-19 (a few samples of this study predate the infection). Cell type and time point are not known. The V call is TRBV5-6, the J call TRBJ1-5; TRBD1 matches 7 bases. The CDR3, as DNA: TGTGCCAGCAGCCCGTGGAGGGGGCCGCGGCAGCCCCAGCATTTT. Encoded protein: CASSPWRGPRQPQHF.